The rows below give T cell receptor beta chains drawn from one sample of a study of T cells in narcolepsy. TCRdb's table, derived via immunoSEQ multiplex PCR, lists solely in-frame clones and lacks some. The profile covers about 17,000 clones, with 80% to 90% appearing a single time and 0.72% taken by the ten largest. Input material: memory (CD45RA-) CD4+ T cells from blood. Every receptor here comes from a human donor in good health. Both conserved end residues are part of each CDR3. The D gene is left open where the match is weak. Where a row states a size, it is once, few, many or the class of an expanded clone; other rows omit it.

cdr3_length d_call clone_size j_call v_call cdr3_aa cdr3_nt
14 NA NA TRBJ1-4 TRBV5-1 CASGAGPTNEKLFF TGCGCCAGCGGAGCGGGGCCAACTAATGAAAAACTGTTTTTT
14 NA NA TRBJ1-3 TRBV6-5 CASSRGGSGNTIYF TGTGCCAGCAGTCGAGGGGGGAGTGGAAACACCATATATTTT
15 NA NA TRBJ1-1 TRBV5-6 CASSPRGGLGTEAFF TGTGCCAGCAGCCCACGGGGGGGGCTGGGCACTGAAGCTTTCTTT
15 TRBD2 NA TRBJ2-7 TRBV29-1 CSVFFLAGAGYEQYF TGCAGCGTCTTTTTTCTAGCGGGGGCCGGCTACGAGCAGTACTTC
13 TRBD2 NA TRBJ2-7 TRBV6-5 CAIGTGLAYEQYF TGTGCCATCGGAACCGGACTAGCATACGAGCAGTACTTC
15 TRBD2 NA TRBJ2-2 TRBV5-1 CASSPGGAGTGELFF TGCGCCAGCAGCCCCGGGGGGGCAGGGACCGGGGAGCTGTTTTTT
14 NA NA TRBJ1-2 TRBV5-4 CASSLEGGGSGYTF TGTGCCAGCAGCTTAGAAGGAGGGGGTAGTGGCTACACCTTC
16 NA NA TRBJ1-1 TRBV11-2 CASSLVGGGMNTEAFF TGTGCCAGCAGCTTAGTAGGGGGAGGGATGAACACTGAAGCTTTCTTT
12 TRBD2 once TRBJ2-7 TRBV30 CAWSTSGWEQYF TGTGCCTGGTCTACTAGCGGCTGGGAGCAGTACTTC
14 NA NA TRBJ1-5 TRBV30 CAWSPGGNNQPQHF TGTGCCTGGAGTCCCGGGGGGAACAATCAGCCCCAGCATTTT
17 TRBD2 NA TRBJ2-5 TRBV6-1 CASSESPGLRGGETQYF TGTGCCAGCAGTGAATCTCCGGGACTAAGGGGAGGGGAGACCCAGTACTTC
13 NA NA TRBJ1-4 TRBV18 CAGSPRGGEKLFF TGTGCCGGCTCACCACGGGGGGGTGAAAAACTGTTTTTT
12 NA NA TRBJ2-5 TRBV29-1 CSALAGTETQYF TGCAGCGCCCTAGCAGGGACGGAGACCCAGTACTTC
15 TRBD2 NA TRBJ2-7 TRBV11-2 CASSLLGTSGVEQYF TGTGCCAGCAGCTTACTCGGGACTAGCGGGGTCGAGCAGTACTTC
14 NA NA TRBJ2-7 TRBV6-5 CASSPARDYYEQYF TGTGCCAGCAGCCCCGCCAGGGATTATTACGAGCAGTACTTC
16 NA once TRBJ1-5 TRBV19 CASSILGVYSNQPQHF TGTGCCAGTAGTATTCTGGGGGTTTATAGCAATCAGCCCCAGCATTTT
10 NA NA TRBJ1-1 TRBV29-1 CSVVLTEAFF TGCAGCGTTGTGCTCACTGAAGCTTTCTTT
13 NA NA TRBJ1-2 TRBV2 CASSESRSDGYTF TGTGCCAGCAGTGAATCGAGGTCGGACGGCTACACCTTC
14 NA NA TRBJ2-5 TRBV5-5 CASSRSTSWINQYF TGTGCCAGCAGCCGATCGACATCGTGGATAAACCAGTACTTC
18 TRBD2 NA TRBJ2-2 TRBV11-2 CASSPTTSGRAQVGELFF TGTGCCAGCAGCCCAACGACTAGCGGGAGGGCCCAGGTCGGGGAGCTGTTTTTT
13 TRBD2 NA TRBJ2-2 TRBV5-1 CASSAGRAGELFF TGCGCCAGCAGCGCCGGGAGGGCCGGGGAGCTGTTTTTT
13 NA NA TRBJ2-7 TRBV6-5 CASSYSRDTYQYF TGTGCCAGCAGTTACTCGAGGGACACGTATCAGTACTTC
17 TRBD2 NA TRBJ2-1 TRBV5-1 CASSSTTSGGARGEQFF TGCGCCAGCAGCTCGACGACTAGCGGGGGGGCTCGAGGTGAGCAGTTCTTC
16 NA NA TRBJ1-2 TRBV6-1 CASSESAVPMSYGYTF TGTGCCAGCAGTGAATCGGCCGTACCGATGAGCTATGGCTACACCTTC
16 TRBD2 NA TRBJ2-1 TRBV19 CASSMVWDYRNNEQFF TGTGCCAGTAGTATGGTTTGGGACTACCGGAACAATGAGCAGTTCTTC
13 NA few TRBJ1-1 TRBV10-1 CASSGTANTEAFF TGCGCCAGCAGTGGGACAGCGAACACTGAAGCTTTCTTT
18 NA NA TRBJ1-2 TRBV5-1 CASSLLWESGPGDYGYTF TGCGCCAGCAGCTTGCTGTGGGAGTCAGGGCCCGGGGACTATGGCTACACCTTC
14 NA once TRBJ2-5 TRBV5-1 CASSLLGVLETQYF TGCGCCAGCAGCTTGTTAGGTGTTCTCGAGACCCAGTACTTC
13 NA NA TRBJ1-5 TRBV14 CASSQGSYQPQHF TGTGCCAGCAGCCAAGGGAGTTATCAGCCCCAGCATTTT
14 NA NA TRBJ2-6 TRBV27 CASSPNTGANVLTF TGTGCCAGCAGTCCCAATACTGGGGCCAACGTCCTGACTTTC
16 NA NA TRBJ1-3 TRBV5-5 CASSLGWAVSGNTIYF TGTGCCAGCAGCTTGGGCTGGGCAGTCTCTGGAAACACCATATATTTT
16 NA few TRBJ2-3 TRBV4-1 CASSQLSGVSSDTQYF TGCGCCAGCAGCCAACTGAGTGGGGTAAGCTCAGATACGCAGTATTTT
15 TRBD2 NA TRBJ2-1 TRBV14 CASSQELAGAGEQFF TGTGCCAGCAGCCAAGAACTAGCGGGAGCTGGTGAGCAGTTCTTC
13 NA NA TRBJ2-5 TRBV11-2 CASKERGRETQYF TGTGCCAGCAAGGAACGGGGGCGGGAGACCCAGTACTTC
15 NA NA TRBJ1-1 TRBV19 CASRQSQHLSAEAFF TGTGCCAGTAGACAGTCGCAGCACCTGTCGGCTGAAGCTTTCTTT
17 NA once TRBJ2-7 TRBV5-1 CASSLDGRGLSRNEQYF TGCGCCAGCAGCTTGGATGGAAGGGGGTTAAGTCGTAACGAGCAGTACTTC
14 NA NA TRBJ1-5 TRBV5-1 CASSLGADNQPQHF TGCGCCAGCAGCCTGGGGGCCGACAATCAGCCCCAGCATTTT
15 TRBD1 NA TRBJ2-1 TRBV5-1 CASSPGTGSHNEQFF TGCGCCAGCAGCCCCGGGACAGGGTCCCACAATGAGCAGTTCTTC
15 NA NA TRBJ2-6 TRBV5-6 CASSLRITGANVLTF TGTGCCAGCAGCTTAAGAATAACTGGGGCCAACGTCCTGACTTTC
14 TRBD1 few TRBJ1-6 TRBV11-3 CASRTGDRNSPLHF TGTGCCAGCCGAACAGGGGACCGCAATTCACCCCTCCACTTT
16 NA NA TRBJ2-1 TRBV5-1 CASSYRRQSSYNEQFF TGCGCCAGCAGCTACCGACGGCAGAGCTCCTACAATGAGCAGTTCTTC
19 TRBD1 NA TRBJ1-6 TRBV4-3 CASSQVFHPGGSYNSPLHF TGCGCCAGCAGCCAAGTCTTTCATCCAGGGGGCTCCTATAATTCACCCCTCCACTTT
11 NA NA TRBJ2-5 TRBV30 CAWSLGGTQYF TGTGCCTGGAGTCTGGGCGGGACCCAGTACTTC
15 NA NA TRBJ2-1 TRBV14 CASSQDPIGKVKQFF TGTGCCAGCAGCCAAGATCCGATTGGGAAGGTCAAGCAGTTCTTC
11 NA NA TRBJ1-3 TRBV6-1 CASAFQNTIYF TGTGCCAGCGCGTTTCAGAACACCATATACTTT
15 TRBD1 NA TRBJ1-1 TRBV30 CAWSTGGVGNTEAFF TGTGCCTGGAGTACAGGGGGCGTGGGGAACACTGAAGCTTTCTTT
11 TRBD2 NA TRBJ2-5 TRBV7-9 CAVAGQETQYF TGTGCAGTAGCGGGACAAGAGACCCAGTACTTC
11 NA few TRBJ1-1 TRBV21-1 CASSKGREAFF TGTGCCAGCAGCAAAGGGCGTGAAGCTTTCTTT
14 TRBD2 once TRBJ2-3 TRBV9 CASSERGLTDTQYF TGTGCCAGCAGCGAGCGGGGACTCACAGATACGCAGTATTTT
13 NA few TRBJ1-2 TRBV30 CAWRAVSVRGYTF TGTGCCTGGAGGGCTGTGTCTGTGAGGGGCTACACCTTC
15 NA NA TRBJ1-1 TRBV10-3 CAISESRVSNTEAFF TGTGCCATCAGTGAGTCTAGGGTCTCGAACACTGAAGCTTTCTTT